This passage covers 16 T cell receptor beta chains from one sample sequenced in a study of blood T cell repertoires in COVID-19. Here immunoSEQ multiplex PCR was the method, and the copy in TCRdb shows in-frame clones only, minus some. This sample has around 150,000 clones; approximately 86% occur once, and the top ten carry around 8.3%. The sequencing input was peripheral blood. These receptors originate from a man in his sixties with acute or convalescent COVID-19.

The chain combines TRBV10-1 with TRBJ2-1; 12 bases line up with TRBD1. This CDR3 is 18 amino acids long. CDR1 WNHNN and CDR2 SYGVQD come from the germline V gene (reference sequence). The V gene end was trimmed by 5 bases and the J gene end by 0 bases; junction bases not matched to a gene: 8. DNA for the CDR3: TGCGCCAGCAGTCGGGGACAGGGGGCGGGTAGCTCCTACAATGAGCAGTTCTTC. Amino acid sequence: CASSRGQGAGSSYNEQFF.

The genes are TRBV30 and TRBJ1-1; D gene uncertain. Germline assignment: CDR1 GTSNPN and CDR2 SVGIG (reference sequence). V dropped 0 bases and J dropped 10 bases, with 9 bases sitting between them. This CDR3 is built from 11 residues. The CDR3 sequence: CAWSVELRAFF. In DNA, the CDR3 is TGTGCCTGGAGTGTAGAGCTTCGAGCTTTCTTT.

In regard to this clone: Other DNA sequences from this sample encode an identical CDR3 as well. The V gene is TRBV28, the J gene TRBJ2-7; TRBD1 aligns across 11 bases. This CDR3 spans 15 amino acids. Germline CDR1 is MDHEN and CDR2 is SYDVKM. After removal of 4 bases from V and 4 bases from J, the junction contained 6 bases not matched to a gene. DNA of the CDR3: TGTGCCAGCAGTTCCCTCGGGACAGGGGGGTACGAGCAGTACTTC. It codes for CASSSLGTGGYEQYF.

This chain connects TRBV6-2 or TRBV6-3 to TRBJ2-1; 7 bases agree with TRBD2. This CDR3 is 18 amino acids long. CDR1 is MNHEY, CDR2 SVGEGT, per germline. V trimming: 2 bases; J trimming: 0 bases; junction bases outside the gene matches: 10. CDR3 in amino acids: CASSYAPFSGGSYNEQFF. The CDR3 DNA follows: TGTGCCAGCAGTTACGCCCCATTTTCGGGAGGCTCCTACAATGAGCAGTTCTTC.

The chain carries TRBV27 and TRBJ2-3; D might be TRBD2 (6 bases). V lost 3 bases and J 3 bases, leaving 16 bases between the germline ends. Germline assignment: CDR1 MNHEY and CDR2 SMNVEV (reference sequence). This CDR3 region has 16 residues. CDR3 coding DNA: TGTGCCAGCAGTTTCTCTTTAGCGGCCGAGACAGATACGCAGTATTTT. Its protein product is CASSFSLAAETDTQYF.

This sequence joins TRBV5-4 and TRBJ2-7; 7 positions agree with TRBD2. Germline CDR1 reads SGHNT; CDR2 reads YYREEE (reference sequence). CDR3 size: 15 residues. After removal of 4 bases from V and 1 base from J, the junction contained 8 bases not matched to a gene. This CDR3 is CASSKSAGKSYEQYF. CDR3 DNA: TGTGCCAGCAGCAAATCAGCGGGAAAATCCTACGAGCAGTACTTC.

The chain links TRBV5-1 to TRBJ2-3, with a weak D call TRBD2 (6 bases). CDR1 and CDR2 from the germline V gene are SGHRS and YFSETQ. The CDR3 extends over 16 amino acids. Deletions cut 4 bases from V and 6 bases from J, with 21 bases between. The CDR3 bases are TGCGCCAGCAGCCGGAACGGGCCCGAGGAGGGGGATACGCAGTATTTT. Amino acids: CASSRNGPEEGDTQYF.

This clone was observed at least ten times. The chain joins TRBV6-5 to TRBJ2-5, with TRBD1 as a possible D gene (7 bases). The V gene's germline CDR1 is MNHEY and CDR2 SVGAGI. The CDR3 loop spans 14 amino acids. Deletions cut 7 bases from V and 1 base from J, with 13 bases between. The CDR3 region is CASTQGGFQETQYF. The CDR3 DNA reads as TGTGCCAGCACCCAGGGGGGCTTCCAAGAGACCCAGTACTTC.

The chain joins TRBV5-1 to TRBJ2-3; no reliable D call. CDR3 length equals 15 residues. CDR1 is SGHRS, CDR2 YFSETQ, per germline. V was shortened by 0 bases and J by 0 bases, with 8 bases between the two germline ends. The CDR3 sequence is CASSLDTQSTDTQYF. The CDR3 nucleotides read TGCGCCAGCAGCTTGGACACCCAGAGCACAGATACGCAGTATTTT.

This clone occurred a few times. The J gene is TRBJ2-7, the V gene TRBV28, with unresolved D. V was shortened by 4 bases and J by 0 bases, with 4 bases between the two germline ends. CDR3 length: 12 residues. Looked up from germline, CDR1 is MDHEN and CDR2 is SYDVKM. The CDR3 DNA is TGTGCCAGCAGTTCCTACTCCTACGAGCAGTACTTC. Translation gives CASSSYSYEQYF.

The chain recombines TRBV9 with TRBJ1-5; tentatively, D is TRBD1 (6 bases). Germline CDR1 is SGDLS and CDR2 is YYNGEE. This CDR3 is 20 amino acids long. V lost 4 bases, J lost 0 bases, and 26 bases lay in between. CDR3 DNA sequence: TGTGCCAGCAGCCCGTACTGGACAGTGGGCCTTCGCTATAGCAATCAGCCCCAGCATTTT. Encoded protein: CASSPYWTVGLRYSNQPQHF. Filled out from reference TRBV9 and TRBJ1-5, the complete variable domain reads DSGVTQTPKHLITATGQRVTLRCSPRSGDLSVYWYQQSLDQGLQFLIQYYNGEERAKGNILERFSAQQFPDLHSELNLSSLELGDSALYFCASSPYWTVGLRYSNQPQHFGDGTRLSIL.

This clone has just a few counts. This chain links TRBV28 with TRBJ1-2, with 9 positions matching TRBD1. V gave up 3 bases and J gave up 8 bases; unmatched junction bases: 4. Germline lookup yields CDR1 MDHEN and CDR2 SYDVKM. This CDR3 spans 13 amino acids. CDR3 region: CASSLDRGGGYTF. The CDR3 nucleotides are TGTGCCAGCAGTTTGGACAGGGGTGGGGGCTACACCTTC.

This chain links TRBV19 with TRBJ1-5, with D possibly TRBD1 on 6 matching bases. In germline, CDR1 is LNHDA, CDR2 SQIVND (reference sequence). This CDR3 comprises 13 residues. V was cut by 6 bases and J by 6 bases, with 12 bases left in between. The CDR3 is CASSRDIGQPQHF. Written as DNA, the CDR3 is TGTGCCAGTAGCCGGGACATCGGTCAGCCCCAGCATTTT.

The V call is TRBV7-9, the J call TRBJ2-1, with 7 bases lining up with TRBD1. This CDR3 is 16 amino acids long. The V and J ends lost 6 bases and 13 bases, in that order; junction bases with no gene match: 21. From germline, CDR1 is SEHNR and CDR2 FQNEAQ (reference sequence). The CDR3 nucleotides are TGTGCCAGCAGTCCCACCGGGACAGTTGGCCTCAGAGCACAGTTCTTC. Translation: CASSPTGTVGLRAQFF.

The chain has TRBV7-8 and TRBJ1-4, with a tentative D call TRBD1 (5 bases). This CDR3 is built from 14 residues. The V end was cut by 5 bases, the J end by 5 bases, with 12 bases between. The germline gives CDR1 SGHVS, CDR2 FQNEAQ. The CDR3 coding sequence is TGTGCCAGCAGCCTCGGGACTTACAATGAAAAACTGTTTTTT. This gives the protein CASSLGTYNEKLFF.

The table lists this clone with a count of one. The J gene is TRBJ1-5, the V gene TRBV19, with TRBD1 matching over 8 bases. The CDR3 is 15 amino acids. V dropped 2 bases and J dropped 6; count of bases not matched to a gene: 6. CDR1 and CDR2 (germline): LNHDA, SQIVND (reference sequence). This chain's CDR3 is CASSIITGGFQPQHF. The CDR3 DNA reads as TGTGCCAGTAGTATAATCACAGGGGGGTTTCAGCCCCAGCATTTT.